The 10 T cell receptor beta chains listed next were all sequenced from one sample in a study of OX40 agonist ivuxolimab in advanced cancers. Clones were read by immunoSEQ multiplex PCR, and TCRdb kept only the in-frame ones, dropping some. The table includes 98,000 or so clones, less than 95% detected once. The sequencing here drew on CD4+ or CD8+ T cells sorted from blood, taken in a trial of the OX40 agonist ivuxolimab. These TCRs come from an adult with an advanced solid tumor such as melanoma, head and neck, liver or kidney cancer.

The chain uses TRBV11-3 and TRBJ1-4; D is undetermined. The CDR3 loop spans 13 amino acids. Germline V CDR1 and CDR2: SGHNT, YENEEA. The germline V and J ends were trimmed by 1 base and 3 bases, with 3 bases remaining between them. CDR3 in amino acids: CASSLASNEKLFF. CDR3 bases: TGTGCCAGCAGCTTAGCTTCTAATGAAAAACTGTTTTTT. Using reference TRBV11-3 and TRBJ1-4 for the parts outside the CDR3, the full variable domain is EAGVVQSPRYKIIEKKQPVAFWCNPISGHNTLYWYLQNLGQGPELLIRYENEEAVDDSQLPKDRFSAERLKGVDSTLKIQPAELGDSAVYLCASSLASNEKLFFGSGTQLSVL.

V gene TRBV9 combines with J gene TRBJ1-2; D is unclear. Germline CDR1 is SGDLS and CDR2 is YYNGEE. The CDR3 is made up of 15 amino acids. V was trimmed by 3 bases and J by 4 bases, leaving 16 bases between them. CDR3 coding DNA: TGTGCCAGCAGCGATACAGCCTTGGGCGGCTATGGCTACACCTTC. This gives the protein CASSDTALGGYGYTF.

The rearrangement links TRBV5-4 to TRBJ1-1, with 8 bases fitting TRBD1. There are 15 residues in the CDR3. V lost 3 bases and J lost 5; bases outside the gene matches: 9. The germline V gene has CDR1 SGHNT and CDR2 YYREEE (reference sequence). DNA for the CDR3: TGTGCCAGCAGCTCTGTGTCTGACAGGGGTACTGAAGCTTTCTTT. Its protein is CASSSVSDRGTEAFF.

The chain has TRBV5-1 and TRBJ2-1; D gene unclear. The CDR3 covers 14 residues. Trimming took 2 bases from V and 5 from J, leaving 11 bases between them. Germline V gene data show CDR1 as SGHRS and CDR2 as YFSETQ. The CDR3: CASSFSVPNNEQFF. As DNA, the CDR3 is TGCGCCAGCAGCTTCTCGGTACCTAACAATGAGCAGTTCTTC.

The chain recombines TRBV7-8 with TRBJ1-4, with D perhaps TRBD1 (6 bases). Trimming pared 5 bases from V and 7 bases from J, leaving 17 bases between. The V gene's germline CDR1 is SGHVS and CDR2 FQNEAQ. The CDR3 runs to 15 residues. CDR3 in amino acids: CASSPDSSETEKLFF. CDR3 sequence (DNA): TGTGCCAGCAGCCCGGACAGCTCCGAGACTGAAAAACTGTTTTTT. Full variable domain (remainder filled in from reference TRBV7-8 and TRBJ1-4): GAGVSQSPRYKVAKRGQDVALRCDPISGHVSLFWYQQALGQGPEFLTYFQNEAQLDKSGLPSDRFFAERPEGSVSTLKIQRTQQEDSAVYLCASSPDSSETEKLFFGSGTQLSVL.

This chain joins TRBV6-1 and TRBJ1-6, with 8 bases aligning to TRBD1. CDR3 size: 14 residues. V lost 7 bases and J lost 8; bases outside the gene matches: 7. Germline V gene lookup returns CDR1 MNHNS and CDR2 SASEGT. CDR3 region: CASKGTGGDSPLHF. The CDR3 DNA follows: TGTGCCAGCAAAGGGACAGGAGGGGATTCACCCCTCCACTTT.

V and J are TRBV5-6 and TRBJ2-3, with D perhaps matching TRBD2 (6 bases). Germline V lookup: CDR1 SGHDT, CDR2 YYEEEE. The CDR3 loop spans 18 amino acids. Trimming cost V 4 bases and J 3 bases, with 24 bases left between them. The CDR3 DNA sequence: TGTGCCAGCAGCCACATTCCGGCGGGGACCCTGCCGACAGATACGCAGTATTTT. Amino acids: CASSHIPAGTLPTDTQYF.

This chain uses TRBV9 with TRBJ2-7; D may match TRBD1 or TRBD2 (5 bases each). Trimming removed 0 bases at V and 0 bases at J, with 16 bases between. Germline V lookup: CDR1 SGDLS, CDR2 YYNGEE. The CDR3 is made up of 17 amino acids. The CDR3 coding sequence is TGTGCCAGCAGCGTAGCTGGAGTGGGACCAAGCTCCTACGAGCAGTACTTC. Translating gives CASSVAGVGPSSYEQYF.

The chain couples TRBV6-5 to TRBJ2-7; tentatively, D is TRBD1 or TRBD2 (6 bases each). The length of the CDR3 is 14 residues. V was shortened by 6 bases and J by 2 bases, with 14 bases between the two germline ends. Per germline, CDR1 MNHEY and CDR2 SVGAGI. The CDR3 nucleotides are TGTGCCAGCAGGAGGAGGGGGGTCACCTACGAGCAGTACTTC. This sequence encodes CASRRRGVTYEQYF.

The chain joins TRBV27 to TRBJ2-5; TRBD1 aligns across 7 bases. The CDR3 contains 15 residues. The junction had 11 bases not matched to a gene; V was cut back by 5 bases and J by 5 bases. Germline V CDR1 and CDR2: MNHEY, SMNVEV (reference sequence). The CDR3 here is CASSPRDSKVETQYF. CDR3 DNA: TGTGCCAGCAGTCCAAGGGACAGTAAAGTGGAGACCCAGTACTTC.